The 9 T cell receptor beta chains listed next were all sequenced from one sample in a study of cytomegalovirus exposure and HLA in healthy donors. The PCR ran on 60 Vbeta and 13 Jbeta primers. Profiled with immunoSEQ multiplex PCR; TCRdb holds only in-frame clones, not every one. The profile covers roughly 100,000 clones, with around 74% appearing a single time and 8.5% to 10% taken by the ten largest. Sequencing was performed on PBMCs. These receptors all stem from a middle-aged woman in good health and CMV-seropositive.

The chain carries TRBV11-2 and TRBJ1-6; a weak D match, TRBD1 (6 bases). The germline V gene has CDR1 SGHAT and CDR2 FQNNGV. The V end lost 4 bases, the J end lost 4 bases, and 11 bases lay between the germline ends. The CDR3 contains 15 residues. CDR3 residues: CASSWGGLYNSPLHF. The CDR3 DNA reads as TGTGCCAGCAGCTGGGGGGGCTTGTATAATTCACCCCTCCACTTT. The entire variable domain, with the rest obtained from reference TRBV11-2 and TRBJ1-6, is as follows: EAGVAQSPRYKIIEKRQSVAFWCNPISGHATLYWYQQILGQGPKLLIQFQNNGVVDDSQLPKDRFSAERLKGVDSTLKIQPAKLEDSAVYLCASSWGGLYNSPLHFGNGTRLTVT.

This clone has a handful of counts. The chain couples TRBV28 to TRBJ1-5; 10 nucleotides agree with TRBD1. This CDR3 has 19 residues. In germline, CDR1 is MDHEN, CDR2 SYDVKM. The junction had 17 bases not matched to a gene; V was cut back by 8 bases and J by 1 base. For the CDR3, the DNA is TGTGCCAGCGGCGATATGGGACAGGGGATCTTTGGGAGCAATCAGCCCCAGCATTTT. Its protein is CASGDMGQGIFGSNQPQHF.

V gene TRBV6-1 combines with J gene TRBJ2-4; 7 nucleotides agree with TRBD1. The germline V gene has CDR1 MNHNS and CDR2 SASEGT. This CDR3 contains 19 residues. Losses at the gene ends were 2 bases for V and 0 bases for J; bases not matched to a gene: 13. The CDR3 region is CASSETLGTASIAKNIQYF. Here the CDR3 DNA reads TGTGCCAGCAGTGAAACCCTTGGGACAGCTTCTATAGCCAAAAACATTCAGTACTTC.

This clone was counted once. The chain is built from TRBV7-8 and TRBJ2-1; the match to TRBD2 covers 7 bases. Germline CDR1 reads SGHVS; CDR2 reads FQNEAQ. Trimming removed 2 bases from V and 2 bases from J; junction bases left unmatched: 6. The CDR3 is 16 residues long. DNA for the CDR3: TGTGCCAGCAGCTTAATCGGCGGGAGCACCTACAATGAGCAGTTCTTC. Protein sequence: CASSLIGGSTYNEQFF.

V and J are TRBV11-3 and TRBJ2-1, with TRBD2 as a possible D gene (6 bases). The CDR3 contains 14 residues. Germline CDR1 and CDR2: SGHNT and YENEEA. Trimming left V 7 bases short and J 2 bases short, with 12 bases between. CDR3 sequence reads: CASTAGRTYNEQFF. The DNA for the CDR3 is TGTGCCAGCACGGCGGGAAGGACCTACAATGAGCAGTTCTTC.

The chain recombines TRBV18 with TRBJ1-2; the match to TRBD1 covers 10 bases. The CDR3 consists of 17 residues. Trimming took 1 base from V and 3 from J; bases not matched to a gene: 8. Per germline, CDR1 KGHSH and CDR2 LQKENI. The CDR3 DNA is TGTGCCAGCTCACCACAGGGACAGGGGTTTTCGTACTATGGCTACACCTTC. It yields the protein CASSPQGQGFSYYGYTF.

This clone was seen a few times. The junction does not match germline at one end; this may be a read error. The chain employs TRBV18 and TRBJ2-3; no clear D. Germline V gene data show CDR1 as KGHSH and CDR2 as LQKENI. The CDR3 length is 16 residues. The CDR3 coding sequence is TGTGCCAGCTCATCACCAACATACGCCTCCCCAGATACGCAGTATTTT. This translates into CASSSPTYASPDTQYF.

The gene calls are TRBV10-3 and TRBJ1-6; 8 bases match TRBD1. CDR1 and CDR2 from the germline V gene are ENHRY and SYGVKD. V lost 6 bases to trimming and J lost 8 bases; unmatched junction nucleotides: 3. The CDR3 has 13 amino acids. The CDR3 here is CAIRGQEDSPLHF. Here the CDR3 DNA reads TGTGCCATCAGGGGACAGGAGGATTCACCCCTCCACTTT.

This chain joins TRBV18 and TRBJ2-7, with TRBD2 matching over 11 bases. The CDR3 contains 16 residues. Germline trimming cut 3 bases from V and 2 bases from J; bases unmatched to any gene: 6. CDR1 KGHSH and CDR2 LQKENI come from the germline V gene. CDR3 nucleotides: TGTGCCAGCTCACCCCTAGGGACTAGCGGACCCTACGAGCAGTACTTC. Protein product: CASSPLGTSGPYEQYF. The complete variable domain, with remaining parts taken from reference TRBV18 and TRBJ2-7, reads NAGVMQNPRHLVRRRGQEARLRCSPMKGHSHVYWYRQLPEEGLKFMVYLQKENIIDESGMPKERFSAEFPKEGPSILRIQQVVRGDSAAYFCASSPLGTSGPYEQYFGPGTRLTVT.